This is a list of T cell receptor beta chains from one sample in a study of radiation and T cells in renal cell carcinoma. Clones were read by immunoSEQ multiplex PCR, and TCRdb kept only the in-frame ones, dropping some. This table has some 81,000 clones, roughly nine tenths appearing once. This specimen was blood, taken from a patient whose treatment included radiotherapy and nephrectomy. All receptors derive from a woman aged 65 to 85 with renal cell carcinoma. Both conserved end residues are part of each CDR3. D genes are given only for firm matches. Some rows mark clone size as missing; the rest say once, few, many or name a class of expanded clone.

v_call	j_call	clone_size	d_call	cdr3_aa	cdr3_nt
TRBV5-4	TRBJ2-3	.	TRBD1	CASSLDRVSTDTQYF	TGTGCCAGCAGCCTAGACAGGGTCTCCACAGATACGCAGTATTTT
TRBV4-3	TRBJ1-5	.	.	CASSQGRSNQPQHF	TGCGCCAGCAGCCAAGGGAGGAGCAATCAGCCCCAGCATTTT
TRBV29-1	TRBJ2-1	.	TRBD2	CSVEGGLAGVTSYNEQFF	TGCAGCGTTGAAGGAGGACTAGCGGGGGTTACCTCCTACAATGAGCAGTTCTTC
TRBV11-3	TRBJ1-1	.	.	CASSLAGWTEAFF	TGTGCCAGCAGCTTAGCGGGGTGGACTGAAGCTTTCTTT
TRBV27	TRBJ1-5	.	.	CASSQQGVGQPQHF	TGTGCCAGCAGTCAACAGGGCGTAGGGCAGCCCCAGCATTTT
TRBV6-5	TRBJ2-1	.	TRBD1	CASRGQGGPYNEQFF	TGTGCCAGCAGGGGACAGGGGGGCCCCTACAATGAGCAGTTCTTC
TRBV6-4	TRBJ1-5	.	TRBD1	CANPPRGRGQPQHF	TGTGCCAACCCCCCCAGGGGGCGAGGTCAGCCCCAGCATTTT
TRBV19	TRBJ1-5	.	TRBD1	CASAGGKSNQPQHF	TGTGCCAGTGCAGGGGGCAAGAGCAATCAGCCCCAGCATTTT
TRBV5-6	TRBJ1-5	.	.	CASSLAGDKPQHF	TGTGCCAGCAGCTTGGCTGGGGATAAGCCCCAGCATTTT
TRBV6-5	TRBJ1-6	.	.	CASSTGGPNSPLHF	TGTGCCAGCAGTACTGGGGGGCCGAATTCACCCCTCCACTTT
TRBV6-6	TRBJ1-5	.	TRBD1	CASSSGGHSNQPQHF	TGTGCCAGCAGTTCAGGGGGCCATAGCAATCAGCCCCAGCATTTT
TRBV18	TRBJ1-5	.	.	CASSRTDSNQPQHF	TGTGCCAGCTCACGGACAGATAGCAATCAGCCCCAGCATTTT
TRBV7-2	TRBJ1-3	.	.	CASSLGVLPRAGNTIYF	TGTGCCAGCAGCTTAGGCGTCTTACCGAGGGCTGGAAACACCATATATTTT
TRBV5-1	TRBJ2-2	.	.	CASSSFGANTGELFF	TGCGCCAGCAGCTCGTTCGGAGCGAACACCGGGGAGCTGTTTTTT
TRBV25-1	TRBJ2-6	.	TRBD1	CASSEYAGGLAGANVLTF	TGTGCCAGCAGTGAATATGCAGGGGGCTTGGCTGGGGCCAACGTCCTGACTTTC
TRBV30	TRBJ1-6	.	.	CAWRGMNSGSYNSPLHF	TGTGCCTGGAGGGGGATGAATTCTGGCTCCTATAATTCACCCCTCCACTTT
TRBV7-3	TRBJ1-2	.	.	CASSSGEGGYTF	TGTGCCAGCAGCTCCGGGGAAGGAGGCTACACCTTC
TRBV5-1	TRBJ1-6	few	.	CASSSRPDLNSPLHF	TGCGCCAGCAGCTCGAGGCCCGACCTTAATTCACCCCTCCACTTT
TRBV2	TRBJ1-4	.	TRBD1	CARTGQGYREKLFF	TGTGCCAGAACCGGACAGGGCTATCGAGAAAAACTGTTTTTT